These T cell receptor beta chains were read from a single sample in a study of early T cells in non-severe SARS-CoV-2 infection. One entry per CDR3 protein results from TCRdb running MiXCR on the 5' RACE reads. Of about 110,000 distinct CDR3 sequences detected, around an eighth appear once; the ten largest clones hold around 4%. The source material was whole blood, sampled at baseline. These receptors were obtained from an adult who was a healthcare worker with PCR-confirmed SARS-CoV-2 infection or an uninfected control (not recorded which). Each CDR3 is given with its conserved first and last residue.

V gene	CDR3 protein
TRBV7-9	CASSSLGNEQFF
TRBV7-6	CASSLAGQGAYNSPLHF
TRBV29-1	CSVEGRAFSGEQYF
TRBV7-9	CAVQQGEFEKLFF
TRBV7-8	CASSQDGGADTQYF
TRBV6-6	CASRDWTEGNTIYF
TRBV5-1	CASSPVDEETQYF
TRBV13	CASSPWGPAYEQYF
TRBV20-1	CSARETDGMNTEAFF
TRBV28	CASSFWGGGSPTDTQYF
TRBV7-2	CASSRQGGYGYTF
TRBV20-1	CSASLGPSTDTQYF
TRBV7-9	CASSFGLTNTGELFF
TRBV7-9	CASSFGQGVDGYTF
TRBV18	CASSPYPLRGQNYGYTF
TRBV7-2	CASSYGQSNTEAFF
TRBV2	CASSGQVNTEAFF
TRBV10-1	CAIITGGHEQFF
TRBV20-1	CSARMAAGDEKLFF
TRBV20-1	CSASSGFKNTEAFF
TRBV5-4	CASSSRGPFGYTF
TRBV5-1	CASSLIPPGTGQETQYF
TRBV7-3	CASSLTGAREQFF
TRBV6-6	CASSTGAYEQYF
TRBV28	CASSLFASGSNEQFF
TRBV30	CAWSFDYSYEQYF
TRBV9	CASSVGGLAGTQETQYF
TRBV11-1	CASSPWGANTGELFF
TRBV4-1	CASSQGQNYEQYF
TRBV4-1	CASSQARQGKQYF
TRBV7-9	CASSLSRGQPQHF
TRBV3-1	CASSQLGTEAFF
TRBV7-8	CASSLQGARQPQHF
TRBV3-1	CASSRGTPTYNEQFF
TRBV5-5	CASSYDASYEQYF
TRBV7-8	CASSSVGAPGTPLHF
TRBV20-1	CSARARLAGMTPYNEQFF
TRBV2	CASRQGANNYGYTF
TRBV7-9	CASSKGRGTDTQYF
TRBV7-9	CASTFAGSYEQYF
TRBV9	CASSDRANHEQYF
TRBV20-1	CSAYEWPEQYF
TRBV7-9	CASSTRRGTEAFF
TRBV6-1	CASTLTGDNGYTF
TRBV6-5	CASSYSGASGSHITDTQYF
TRBV6-5	CASSSQGSRYEQYF
TRBV20-1	CSASDPAGGHNEQFF
TRBV5-1	CASSLFQNEQFF
TRBV30	CAWSVSSTDTQYF
TRBV20-1	CSSDRVPEAFF
TRBV19	CASSMSRTQTEKLFF
TRBV20-1	CSGLPTSGPTYEQYF
TRBV2	CASRSWAAGEYLDTQYF
TRBV15	CATSSTVTGGVF
TRBV10-3	CAITPGQGETQYF
TRBV6-6	CASSPRRTSSYNSPLHF